This T cell receptor (beta chain) was retrieved from a study of cytomegalovirus exposure and HLA in healthy donors. This clone was seen only a few times. What it binds is not known. The study, taken as a whole, reports: As confirmed in vitro, three CMV-associated chains were specific for CMV antigens.

13 Jbeta primers and 60 Vbeta primers were used for the PCR. TCRdb's copy holds only in-frame clones and misses some; the assay was immunoSEQ multiplex PCR. The sample has some 140,000 clones; approximately 71% are singletons. This CDR3 comprises 16 residues. Germline V CDR1 and CDR2: KGHSH, LQKENI. V lost 2 bases and J lost 7; bases outside the gene matches: 12. The chain carries TRBV18 and TRBJ1-1; 8 positions match TRBD1. This TCR came from a man aged 25-45 years in good health and CMV-seronegative. Material: PBMCs. The CDR3, as DNA: TGTGCCAGCTCACCATCCGGGACAGGAGCCCCCAGTGAAGCTTTCTTT. Protein product: CASSPSGTGAPSEAFF.